This TCR beta chain is from a study of radiation and T cells in renal cell carcinoma. Study information: Nephrectomy followed 15 Gy stereotactic body radiation by 4 weeks.

Sequencing was performed with immunoSEQ multiplex PCR; in TCRdb, only in-frame clones are kept and a portion is missing. This sample carries 110,000 to 150,000 clones, less than 90% of them seen once, and the ten largest clones take around 21%. Germline V lookup: CDR1 SEHNR, CDR2 FQNEAQ (reference sequence). The germline V and J ends were trimmed by 2 bases and 7 bases, with 11 bases remaining between them. There are 13 residues in the CDR3. The sample's time point: baseline pretreatment blood. As to treatment: 15 Gy SBRT to primary tumor, nephrectomy 4 weeks later. The rearrangement uses TRBV7-9 and TRBJ1-1; D remains ambiguous. Specimen: blood, collected from a patient whose treatment included radiotherapy and nephrectomy. This sequence was found in a woman in her forties or fifties with renal cell carcinoma. The CDR3 reads CASSLTGNGEAFF. The CDR3 DNA is TGTGCCAGCAGCTTAACGGGGAACGGTGAAGCTTTCTTT.